This TCR beta chain was sequenced for a study of neoadjuvant anti-PD-1 for oral cavity cancer. This clone was detected once. Blood cells were analyzed directly, without culture or expansion. Using immunoSEQ multiplex PCR, the repertoire was profiled, and TCRdb retains in-frame clones only, with some absent. In the table there are roughly 13,000 clones, around three quarters of which are singletons. The CDR3 spans 15 residues. Germline CDR1 SGHRS, CDR2 YFSETQ. The V gene lost 0 bases and the J gene lost 0 bases, with 8 bases spanning the gap. The TCR comes from a person aged 35-80 years with oral cavity squamous cell carcinoma. The sample in question was PBMCs, obtained before nivolumab (anti-PD-1) treatment. V usage is TRBV5-1 and J usage is TRBJ2-3; D is unclear. CDR3 nucleotide sequence: TGCGCCAGCAGCTTGGTTGCTACTAGCACAGATACGCAGTATTTT. Translating gives CASSLVATSTDTQYF.